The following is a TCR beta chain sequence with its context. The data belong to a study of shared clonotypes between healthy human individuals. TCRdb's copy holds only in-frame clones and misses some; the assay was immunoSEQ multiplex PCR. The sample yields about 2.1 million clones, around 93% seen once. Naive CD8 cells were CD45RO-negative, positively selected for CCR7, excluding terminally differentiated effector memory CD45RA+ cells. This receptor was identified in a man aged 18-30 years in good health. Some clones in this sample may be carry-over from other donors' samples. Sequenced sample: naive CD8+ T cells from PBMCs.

CDR3 nucleotide sequence: TGTGCCACCACCTTCTTCGTCGGGAGCTCCTACGAGCAGTACTTC. The encoded protein is CATTFFVGSSYEQYF. This rearrangement joins TRBV28 to TRBJ2-7; D perhaps matches TRBD2 (6 bases). V lost 10 bases to trimming and J lost 0 bases, with 19 bases between them. The CDR3 is 15 amino acids. In germline, CDR1 is MDHEN, CDR2 SYDVKM.